This record covers a single T cell receptor beta chain. The source of the sample is a study of cytomegalovirus exposure and HLA in healthy donors. The PCR contained 60 Vbeta and 13 Jbeta primers. Here immunoSEQ multiplex PCR was the method, and the copy in TCRdb shows in-frame clones only, minus some. The table lists 100,000 to 150,000 clones, 78% of them singletons, with about 11% in the top ten. The V gene lost 0 bases and the J gene lost 4 bases, with 16 bases spanning the gap. Germline CDR1 reads LGHNA; CDR2 reads YSLEER. This CDR3 is 17 amino acids long. The receptor was isolated from a man younger than 45 in good health and CMV-seropositive. The J gene is TRBJ2-1, the V gene TRBV4-3; D is possibly TRBD2 (6 bases). The sample comprised PBMCs. CDR3 DNA: TGCGCCAGCAGCCAAGAAGTCATCGGAGCGGGTTACAATGAGCAGTTCTTC. Translating gives CASSQEVIGAGYNEQFF.